Listed below are T cell receptor beta chains from one sample, sequenced in a study of regulatory T cells in long-lasting Graves disease. TCRdb called the multiplex PCR reads again in MiXCR, with one record for every CDR3 protein. The table lists 450,000 or so distinct CDR3 sequences, roughly 23% of them singletons, with around 13% in the top ten. The input for sequencing was peripheral blood mononuclear cells (PBMCs), taken when the disease was refractory, from a patient treated with antithyroid drugs. The receptor set was obtained from a female donor with Graves disease. CDR3s include the opening cysteine and the closing phenylalanine or tryptophan. A D gene is named only where the DNA matches it firmly. Rows give clone size only sometimes, using once, few, many, or a class for an expanded clone.

v_gene	abundance	d_gene	j_gene	CDR3nt	CDR3aa
TRBV6-1	many	TRBD1	TRBJ2-7	TGTGCCAGCACTCCGGGACAGGGGGCTTGGGAGCAGTACTTC	CASTPGQGAWEQYF
TRBV15	many	.	TRBJ2-7	TGTGCCACCAGCAGAGTAGACTCCAGGGACTCCTACGAGCAGTACTTC	CATSRVDSRDSYEQYF
TRBV28	many	TRBD1	TRBJ2-7	TGTGCCAGCAGTTACGGGACAGGGGGCCTCTACGAGCAGTACTTC	CASSYGTGGLYEQYF
TRBV6-2/TRBV6-3	.	TRBD1	TRBJ1-2	TGTGCCAGCAGGCCGACAGGGGGTGATTATGGCTACACCTTC	CASRPTGGDYGYTF
TRBV7-9	many	.	TRBJ2-7	TGTGCCAGCAGCTTAGCGGCAGGCGCCTACGAGCAGTACTTC	CASSLAAGAYEQYF
TRBV4-2	.	TRBD1	TRBJ1-2	TGTGCCAGCAGCCAAGGCCAGGACAGGGCGGCTGGCTACACCTTC	CASSQGQDRAAGYTF
TRBV7-9	once	TRBD1	TRBJ1-2	TGTGCCAGCAGGGGGACAGGGGGTTACTATGGCTACACCTTC	CASRGTGGYYGYTF
TRBV20-1	few	.	TRBJ2-4	TGCAGTGCTAGGTTAGCGGACATTCAGTACTTC	CSARLADIQYF
TRBV27	many	.	TRBJ1-6	TGTGCCAGCAGTTTTGGGCTTGGGGAATCACCCCTCCACTTT	CASSFGLGESPLHF
TRBV20-1	many	TRBD1	TRBJ2-7	TGCAGTGCCCGGGACAGCATCGTTTCCTACGAGCAGTACTTC	CSARDSIVSYEQYF
TRBV6-1	few	.	TRBJ2-3	TGTGCCAGCAAGGGGCACACAGATACGCAGTATTTT	CASKGHTDTQYF
TRBV19	.	.	TRBJ2-5	TGTGCCAGTAGTATAGTAGGCGGAGACTACCAAGAGACCCAGTACTTC	CASSIVGGDYQETQYF
TRBV7-2	few	TRBD1	TRBJ1-5	TGTGCCAGCAGTTCACAGGGGGTGTCTCAGCCCCAGCATTTT	CASSSQGVSQPQHF
TRBV14	.	.	TRBJ2-5	TGTGCCAGCAGCCAAGGGGGGTTAGCCTTTGGCAGGGTCCAAGAGACCCAGTACTTC	CASSQGGLAFGRVQETQYF
TRBV28	many	.	TRBJ2-7	TGTGCCAGCAGTTTACTAGGCTACGAGCAGTACTTC	CASSLLGYEQYF
TRBV28	few	.	TRBJ2-7	TGTGCCAGCAGTTTATCCCGATTGGGAGTTTACGAGCAGTACTTC	CASSLSRLGVYEQYF
TRBV3-1	.	.	TRBJ1-6	TGTGCCAGCAGCCAGGCGCCCTCACCCCTCCACTTT	CASSQAPSPLHF
TRBV19	few	.	TRBJ1-1	TGTGCCAGTAGCTTCGGGAGGGGTGGGACTGAAGCTTTCTTT	CASSFGRGGTEAFF
TRBV20-1	.	.	TRBJ2-3	TGCAGTGCTAGTCCGGGGTGGGATACGCAGTATTTT	CSASPGWDTQYF
TRBV19	few	.	TRBJ1-1	TGTGCCAGTAGTATAGATCCCCCGGGCACTGAAGCTTTCTTT	CASSIDPPGTEAFF
TRBV12-3/TRBV12-4	.	.	TRBJ2-1	TGTGCCAGCAGTTTAGCGCGGGAACGGGAGCAGTTCTTC	CASSLAREREQFF
TRBV6-5	many	.	TRBJ1-1	TGTGCCAGCAGTTACTCGACAGGCCCCAATGGAGCTTTCTTT	CASSYSTGPNGAFF
TRBV7-2	few	TRBD2	TRBJ2-2	TGTGCCAGCAGCCCCTGGGGCGGGGGGGCCTCCGGGGAGCTGTTTTTT	CASSPWGGGASGELFF
TRBV3-1	.	.	TRBJ1-5	TGTGCCAGCAGCCAAACTTATAGCAATCAGCCCCAGCATTTT	CASSQTYSNQPQHF
TRBV5-1	many	.	TRBJ1-2	TGCGCCAGCAGCTTGGGTCGGGATGGCTACACCTTC	CASSLGRDGYTF
TRBV9	.	TRBD2	TRBJ2-7	TGTGCCAGCAGCGTCGGAGCGGGAGACCACGAGCAGTACTTC	CASSVGAGDHEQYF
TRBV5-1	many	TRBD1	TRBJ1-6	TGCGCCAGCAGCAAGACGGACAGGGATAATTCACCCCTCCACTTT	CASSKTDRDNSPLHF
TRBV28	many	.	TRBJ1-1	TGTGCCAGCACCCCTGGACGGTTTATCACTGAAGCTTTCTTT	CASTPGRFITEAFF
TRBV3-2	.	.	TRBJ2-4	TGTGCCAGCAGCCAAGAAGTCCTGGGACTAGCCAAAAACATTCAGTACTTC	CASSQEVLGLAKNIQYF
TRBV6-1	.	.	TRBJ1-2	TGTGCCAGCAGTCAAGAGGCTCATGGCTACACCTTC	CASSQEAHGYTF
TRBV6-1	.	TRBD2	TRBJ2-7	TGTGCCAGCAGACACAAACTCCGACTAGCGTTTTACGAGCAGTACTTC	CASRHKLRLAFYEQYF
TRBV2	.	.	TRBJ2-7	TGTGCCAGCAGTTTCGGCCAGGCGGAAACCTACGAGCAGTACTTC	CASSFGQAETYEQYF
TRBV28	few	.	TRBJ1-4	TGTGCCAGCAGTTCGCGGACTTTCCGGGGGGTTTTTCGTGAAAAACTGTTTTTT	CASSSRTFRGVFREKLFF
TRBV10-3	many	.	TRBJ1-2	TGTGCCATCAGTGAGGGGGTCCTGAGGAACTATGGCTACACCTTC	CAISEGVLRNYGYTF
TRBV12-3/TRBV12-4	many	.	TRBJ1-1	TGTGCCAGCAGGGATACAGAGAACACTGAAGCTTTCTTT	CASRDTENTEAFF
TRBV28	many	.	TRBJ2-7	TGTGCCAGCAGTTTTGCGGGAATAGGCTACGAGCAGTACTTC	CASSFAGIGYEQYF
TRBV9	many	TRBD1	TRBJ1-4	TGTGCCAGCAGCAGAGGCCTACTACAGGGGACCACTAATGAAAAACTGTTTTTT	CASSRGLLQGTTNEKLFF
TRBV7-9	few	TRBD2	TRBJ2-3	TGTGCCAGCAGCTCTCGACTAGCGGGAGACCTAGATACGCAGTATTTT	CASSSRLAGDLDTQYF
TRBV14	few	.	TRBJ1-1	TGTGCCAGCAGCCCCGGGGGGGGGTCTGGCACTGAAGCTTTCTTT	CASSPGGGSGTEAFF
TRBV6-1	.	TRBD1	TRBJ1-2	TGTGCCTCGCAACTCCGGACAGGGGACTATGGCTACACCTTC	CASQLRTGDYGYTF
TRBV30	many	.	TRBJ1-1	TGTGCCTGGAGGGTGAACACTGAAGCTTTCTTT	CAWRVNTEAFF
TRBV7-2	many	.	TRBJ1-2	TGTGCCTCCCAGCGGGACTTCTATGGCTACACCTTC	CASQRDFYGYTF
TRBV30	.	.	TRBJ2-7	TGTGCCTGGAGAGGACTGACCTTCTACGAGCAGTACTTC	CAWRGLTFYEQYF
TRBV7-3	.	.	TRBJ2-3	TGTGCCAGCAGCTCCCGGGACTTCACAGATACGCAGTATTTT	CASSSRDFTDTQYF
TRBV28	many	.	TRBJ1-1	TGTGCCAGCCAATATGCTGCGATGAACACTGAAGCTTTCTTT	CASQYAAMNTEAFF